This passage covers 26 T cell receptor beta chains from one sample sequenced in a study of radiation and T cells in renal cell carcinoma. As for time point: blood 2 weeks post-SBRT. The treatment is: 15 Gy SBRT to primary tumor, nephrectomy 4 weeks later. Profiling relied on immunoSEQ multiplex PCR, and the TCRdb table lists in-frame clones only, not all of them. The sample consists of around 60,000 clones, just over 75% of them appearing once. Sequenced here: blood, sampled from a patient whose treatment included radiotherapy and nephrectomy. These receptors were collected from a man aged 55-75 years with renal cell carcinoma.

The V call is TRBV6-6, the J call TRBJ2-2; no reliable D call. Germline V gene sequence: CDR1 MNHNY, CDR2 SVGAGI (reference sequence). This CDR3 is 13 amino acids long. The V gene lost 3 bases and the J gene lost 1 base, with 3 bases spanning the gap. DNA of the CDR3: TGTGCCAGCAGTTATTTGAACACCGGGGAGCTGTTTTTT. It codes for CASSYLNTGELFF.

The chain links TRBV5-6 to TRBJ1-5; tentatively, D is TRBD1 (5 bases). The CDR3 length is 18 residues. V gave up 3 bases and J gave up 0 bases, with 19 bases separating them. Germline loops: CDR1 SGHDT, CDR2 YYEEEE. CDR3 region: CASSSYRTGTFSNQPQHF. The CDR3 DNA sequence: TGTGCCAGCAGCTCTTACCGGACGGGGACTTTTAGCAATCAGCCCCAGCATTTT.

The chain joins TRBV29-1 to TRBJ2-7, with D tentatively TRBD2 (6 bases). The germline V gene encodes CDR1 SQVTM and CDR2 ANQGSEA. This CDR3 contains 13 residues. Between the trimmed V and J ends, which lost 8 bases and 7 bases, there was a span of 21 bases. CDR3 sequence reads: CSHLVGGGGEQYF. CDR3 sequence (DNA): TGCAGCCACCTTGTTGGGGGAGGAGGAGAGCAGTACTTC.

V and J are TRBV6-1 and TRBJ2-3; D is ambiguous. Trimming took 2 bases from V and 2 from J, leaving 11 bases between them. Germline CDR1 and CDR2: MNHNS and SASEGT. The CDR3 has 15 residues. The CDR3 DNA reads TGTGCCAGCAGTGAAATAGGCCAGAACACAGATACGCAGTATTTT. Encoded protein: CASSEIGQNTDTQYF.

The gene calls are TRBV6-6 and TRBJ2-1; 12 nucleotides align to TRBD2. The CDR3 totals 14 residues. The ends lost 5 bases at V and 9 bases at J; junction bases unmatched: 5. From germline, CDR1 is MNHNY and CDR2 SVGAGI (reference sequence). CDR3 amino acids: CASSPTSGRGEQFF. DNA of the CDR3: TGTGCCAGCAGTCCGACTAGCGGGAGAGGTGAGCAGTTCTTC.

The chain uses TRBV10-2 and TRBJ1-1; D is undetermined. The CDR3 loop spans 13 amino acids. Trimming stripped 3 bases from V and 6 bases from J, with 11 bases between. Looked up from germline, CDR1 is WSHSY and CDR2 is SAAADI. This CDR3 reads CASSESRHSEAFF. The CDR3 nucleotides read TGCGCCAGCAGTGAATCTCGACATTCTGAAGCTTTCTTT.

This chain links TRBV7-6 with TRBJ2-3; no clear D. Germline CDR1 reads SGHVS; CDR2 reads FNYEAQ. The CDR3 has 12 amino acids. The V end lost 2 bases, the J end lost 4 bases, and 4 bases lay between the germline ends. The CDR3 DNA reads TGTGCCAGCAGCTTAATCGCAGATACGCAGTATTTT. Protein: CASSLIADTQYF.

This chain links TRBV11-2 with TRBJ2-1, with unresolved D. Trimming removed 5 bases at V and 4 bases at J, with 9 bases between. Germline loops: CDR1 SGHAT, CDR2 FQNNGV. CDR3 length equals 13 residues. The CDR3 region is CASSRDFYNEQFF. Here the CDR3 DNA reads TGTGCCAGCAGCCGCGACTTTTACAATGAGCAGTTCTTC. Together with reference TRBV11-2 and TRBJ2-1, the CDR3 gives the full variable domain: EAGVAQSPRYKIIEKRQSVAFWCNPISGHATLYWYQQILGQGPKLLIQFQNNGVVDDSQLPKDRFSAERLKGVDSTLKIQPAKLEDSAVYLCASSRDFYNEQFFGPGTRLTVL.

V is TRBV9 and J is TRBJ2-3, with 13 nucleotides matching TRBD2. The CDR3 covers 17 residues. Germline values: CDR1 SGDLS, CDR2 YYNGEE. J gave up 4 bases and V 3 bases, and 8 bases lay outside the gene matches. CDR3 in amino acids: CASSDLPGLAGSDTQYF. As DNA, the CDR3 is TGTGCCAGCAGCGACCTCCCGGGACTAGCGGGGTCAGATACGCAGTATTTT. The whole variable domain, filled in from reference TRBV9 and TRBJ2-3, reads DSGVTQTPKHLITATGQRVTLRCSPRSGDLSVYWYQQSLDQGLQFLIQYYNGEERAKGNILERFSAQQFPDLHSELNLSSLELGDSALYFCASSDLPGLAGSDTQYFGPGTRLTVL.

The chain couples TRBV18 to TRBJ2-7; D might be TRBD1 (6 bases). The CDR3 is 14 residues long. CDR1 is KGHSH and CDR2 is LQKENI in the germline V gene. V was clipped by 6 bases and J by 3 bases, with 15 bases between them. The CDR3 sequence is CASSRDRSDYEQYF. The CDR3 bases are TGTGCCAGCTCCCGCGACAGGTCGGACTACGAGCAGTACTTC. The variable domain in full, completed from reference TRBV18 and TRBJ2-7, reads NAGVMQNPRHLVRRRGQEARLRCSPMKGHSHVYWYRQLPEEGLKFMVYLQKENIIDESGMPKERFSAEFPKEGPSILRIQQVVRGDSAAYFCASSRDRSDYEQYFGPGTRLTVT.

The chain employs TRBV11-2 and TRBJ1-1, with 7 bases lining up with TRBD1. Per the germline V gene, CDR1 is SGHAT and CDR2 is FQNNGV. This CDR3 has 16 residues. V gave up 2 bases and J gave up 3 bases; unmatched junction bases: 9. The CDR3 loop reads CASSLTFTDRHTEAFF. Written as DNA, the CDR3 is TGTGCCAGCAGCTTAACTTTCACGGACAGGCACACTGAAGCTTTCTTT.

This clone was detected many times. The chain carries TRBV5-1 and TRBJ1-2; D gene unclear. The CDR3 contains 13 residues. V was cut by 1 base and J by 6 bases, with 10 bases left in between. The germline gives CDR1 SGHRS, CDR2 YFSETQ. In nucleotides, the CDR3 is TGCGCCAGCAGCTTGACCCGAAACGATGGCTACACCTTC. Amino acids: CASSLTRNDGYTF.

The chain couples TRBV15 to TRBJ2-1; D remains ambiguous. Germline-derived CDR1 and CDR2 are LNHNV and YYDKDF (reference sequence). Trimming shortened V by 0 bases and J by 5 bases, and 8 bases separated the two germline ends. CDR3 length: 14 residues. CDR3 residues: CATSREGSDNEQFF. The DNA of the CDR3 is TGTGCCACCAGCAGAGAGGGTTCGGACAATGAGCAGTTCTTC.

This chain joins TRBV29-1 and TRBJ2-3; TRBD1 is a possible D gene (6 bases). CDR1 and CDR2 (germline): SQVTM, ANQGSEA. This CDR3 contains 13 residues. Trimming cost V 4 bases and J 4 bases, with 12 bases left between them. Here the CDR3 reads CSVVTGTADTQYF. CDR3 nucleotides: TGCAGCGTTGTTACAGGGACGGCAGATACGCAGTATTTT.

In this sample, this clone turned up a few times. The J gene is TRBJ1-1, the V gene TRBV5-1; 7 nucleotides agree with TRBD1. The CDR3 loop spans 13 amino acids. V lost 5 bases, J lost 5 bases, and 6 bases stayed unmatched. Germline V gene lookup returns CDR1 SGHRS and CDR2 YFSETQ. The CDR3 here is CASSLGGATEAFF. CDR3 in DNA: TGCGCCAGCAGTCTAGGGGGCGCGACTGAAGCTTTCTTT. Looking up the rest from reference TRBV5-1 and TRBJ1-1 gives the full variable domain: KAGVTQTPRYLIKTRGQQVTLSCSPISGHRSVSWYQQTPGQGLQFLFEYFSETQRNKGNFPGRFSGRQFSNSRSEMNVSTLELGDSALYLCASSLGGATEAFFGQGTRLTVV.

This clone was recorded once. This chain connects TRBV18 to TRBJ2-1, with D perhaps TRBD1 or TRBD2 (5 bases each). There are 14 residues in the CDR3. Germline V gives CDR1 KGHSH, CDR2 LQKENI. The germline V and J ends were trimmed by 1 base and 10 bases, with 14 bases remaining between them. Here the CDR3 reads CASSPLSARGEQFF. As DNA, the CDR3 is TGTGCCAGCTCACCACTTTCAGCGAGGGGAGAGCAGTTCTTC.

The V call is TRBV6-1, the J call TRBJ1-1; D is perhaps TRBD1 (6 bases). The CDR3 loop spans 13 amino acids. With 7 bases removed from V and 3 bases from J, the gap between germline ends came to 12 bases. Germline V lookup: CDR1 MNHNS, CDR2 SASEGT. CDR3 in amino acids: CASTKDRHTEAFF. The CDR3 DNA is TGTGCCAGCACCAAGGACAGACACACTGAAGCTTTCTTT.

The rearrangement uses TRBV19 and TRBJ2-5; 8 nucleotides match TRBD2. Germline V gene data show CDR1 as LNHDA and CDR2 as SQIVND (reference sequence). The CDR3 loop spans 16 amino acids. The V and J ends lost 4 bases and 3 bases, in that order; junction bases with no gene match: 10. CDR3 nucleotides: TGTGCCAGTAGTACGCTTACCGGGCGGGGGGAAGAGACCCAGTACTTC. It yields the protein CASSTLTGRGEETQYF.

J is TRBJ2-7 and V is TRBV19; 7 bases fit TRBD1. This CDR3 has 13 residues. V shed 5 bases, J shed 1 base, and the junction held 2 bases outside the gene matches. The germline V gene has CDR1 LNHDA and CDR2 SQIVND (reference sequence). The DNA for the CDR3 is TGTGCCAGTAGTTCACAGGGGTCCTACGAGCAGTACTTC. It codes for CASSSQGSYEQYF. Complete variable domain (other parts from reference TRBV19 and TRBJ2-7): DGGITQSPKYLFRKEGQNVTLSCEQNLNHDAMYWYRQDPGQGLRLIYYSQIVNDFQKGDIAEGYSVSREKKESFPLTVTSAQKNPTAFYLCASSSQGSYEQYFGPGTRLTVT.

The chain uses TRBV5-6 and TRBJ2-7; possibly TRBD1 for D (5 bases). The V end was cut by 2 bases, the J end by 3 bases, with 12 bases between. In germline, CDR1 is SGHDT, CDR2 YYEEEE. The CDR3 runs to 14 residues. In DNA form, the CDR3 reads TGTGCCAGCAGCTTTTTCAATCAGGGCTACGAGCAGTACTTC. It encodes CASSFFNQGYEQYF.

This rearrangement joins TRBV27 to TRBJ1-6; D might be TRBD1 (5 bases). Germline CDR1 reads MNHEY; CDR2 reads SMNVEV (reference sequence). The germline V and J ends were trimmed by 6 bases and 7 bases, with 16 bases remaining between them. CDR3 length: 15 amino acids. DNA of the CDR3: TGTGCCAGCAGGACTTTTCAGGGAAAAAATTCACCCCTCCACTTT. It is translated as CASRTFQGKNSPLHF.

This clone turned up a few times. The rearrangement uses TRBV2 and TRBJ2-3; D may match TRBD1 or TRBD2 (6 bases each). Germline V gene sequence: CDR1 SNHLY, CDR2 FYNNEI. V shed 5 bases and J shed 4 bases, with 16 bases lying between them. The CDR3 sequence is 15 residues long. CDR3 in DNA: TGTGCCAGCAGTCCCCAGGGGACGGGGGCAGATACGCAGTATTTT. This sequence encodes CASSPQGTGADTQYF. Full variable domain (missing parts from reference TRBV2 and TRBJ2-3): EPEVTQTPSHQVTQMGQEVILRCVPISNHLYFYWYRQILGQKVEFLVSFYNNEISEKSEIFDDQFSVERPDGSNFTLKIRSTKLEDSAMYFCASSPQGTGADTQYFGPGTRLTVL.

This chain links TRBV7-6 with TRBJ1-3, with D uncertain. This CDR3 spans 14 amino acids. V shed 8 bases and J shed 2 bases, with 13 bases lying between them. Germline loops: CDR1 SGHVS, CDR2 FNYEAQ. The CDR3 reads CASSPERAGNTIYF. The CDR3 DNA sequence: TGTGCCAGCTCTCCTGAAAGGGCTGGAAACACCATATATTTT.

The chain carries TRBV14 and TRBJ2-5; TRBD1 or TRBD2 may be the D gene (6 bases each). Germline lookup yields CDR1 SGHDN and CDR2 FVKESK. The CDR3 is 15 residues long. The germline V and J ends were trimmed by 4 bases and 2 bases, with 14 bases remaining between them. The CDR3 coding sequence is TGTGCCAGCAGCCCCCGAGGGGGGCGGCAAGAGACCCAGTACTTC. Protein product: CASSPRGGRQETQYF.

This chain connects TRBV7-2 to TRBJ1-5; 8 bases are a match to TRBD1. The CDR3 loop spans 16 amino acids. Germline V CDR1 and CDR2: SGHTA, FQGNSA. V trimming: 5 bases; J trimming: 4 bases; junction bases outside the gene matches: 10. The CDR3 DNA is TGTGCCAGCAGCGAGATCACAGGGGGAACTAATCAGCCCCAGCATTTT. Translated: CASSEITGGTNQPQHF.

The chain recombines TRBV7-9 with TRBJ1-1, with D unclear. V was pared by 1 base and J by 2 bases, with 11 bases between. The CDR3 totals 15 residues. Germline V gives CDR1 SEHNR, CDR2 FQNEAQ (reference sequence). Written as DNA, the CDR3 is TGTGCCAGCAGCTTAGTCGGCCACTATAACACTGAAGCTTTCTTT. Translation gives CASSLVGHYNTEAFF.